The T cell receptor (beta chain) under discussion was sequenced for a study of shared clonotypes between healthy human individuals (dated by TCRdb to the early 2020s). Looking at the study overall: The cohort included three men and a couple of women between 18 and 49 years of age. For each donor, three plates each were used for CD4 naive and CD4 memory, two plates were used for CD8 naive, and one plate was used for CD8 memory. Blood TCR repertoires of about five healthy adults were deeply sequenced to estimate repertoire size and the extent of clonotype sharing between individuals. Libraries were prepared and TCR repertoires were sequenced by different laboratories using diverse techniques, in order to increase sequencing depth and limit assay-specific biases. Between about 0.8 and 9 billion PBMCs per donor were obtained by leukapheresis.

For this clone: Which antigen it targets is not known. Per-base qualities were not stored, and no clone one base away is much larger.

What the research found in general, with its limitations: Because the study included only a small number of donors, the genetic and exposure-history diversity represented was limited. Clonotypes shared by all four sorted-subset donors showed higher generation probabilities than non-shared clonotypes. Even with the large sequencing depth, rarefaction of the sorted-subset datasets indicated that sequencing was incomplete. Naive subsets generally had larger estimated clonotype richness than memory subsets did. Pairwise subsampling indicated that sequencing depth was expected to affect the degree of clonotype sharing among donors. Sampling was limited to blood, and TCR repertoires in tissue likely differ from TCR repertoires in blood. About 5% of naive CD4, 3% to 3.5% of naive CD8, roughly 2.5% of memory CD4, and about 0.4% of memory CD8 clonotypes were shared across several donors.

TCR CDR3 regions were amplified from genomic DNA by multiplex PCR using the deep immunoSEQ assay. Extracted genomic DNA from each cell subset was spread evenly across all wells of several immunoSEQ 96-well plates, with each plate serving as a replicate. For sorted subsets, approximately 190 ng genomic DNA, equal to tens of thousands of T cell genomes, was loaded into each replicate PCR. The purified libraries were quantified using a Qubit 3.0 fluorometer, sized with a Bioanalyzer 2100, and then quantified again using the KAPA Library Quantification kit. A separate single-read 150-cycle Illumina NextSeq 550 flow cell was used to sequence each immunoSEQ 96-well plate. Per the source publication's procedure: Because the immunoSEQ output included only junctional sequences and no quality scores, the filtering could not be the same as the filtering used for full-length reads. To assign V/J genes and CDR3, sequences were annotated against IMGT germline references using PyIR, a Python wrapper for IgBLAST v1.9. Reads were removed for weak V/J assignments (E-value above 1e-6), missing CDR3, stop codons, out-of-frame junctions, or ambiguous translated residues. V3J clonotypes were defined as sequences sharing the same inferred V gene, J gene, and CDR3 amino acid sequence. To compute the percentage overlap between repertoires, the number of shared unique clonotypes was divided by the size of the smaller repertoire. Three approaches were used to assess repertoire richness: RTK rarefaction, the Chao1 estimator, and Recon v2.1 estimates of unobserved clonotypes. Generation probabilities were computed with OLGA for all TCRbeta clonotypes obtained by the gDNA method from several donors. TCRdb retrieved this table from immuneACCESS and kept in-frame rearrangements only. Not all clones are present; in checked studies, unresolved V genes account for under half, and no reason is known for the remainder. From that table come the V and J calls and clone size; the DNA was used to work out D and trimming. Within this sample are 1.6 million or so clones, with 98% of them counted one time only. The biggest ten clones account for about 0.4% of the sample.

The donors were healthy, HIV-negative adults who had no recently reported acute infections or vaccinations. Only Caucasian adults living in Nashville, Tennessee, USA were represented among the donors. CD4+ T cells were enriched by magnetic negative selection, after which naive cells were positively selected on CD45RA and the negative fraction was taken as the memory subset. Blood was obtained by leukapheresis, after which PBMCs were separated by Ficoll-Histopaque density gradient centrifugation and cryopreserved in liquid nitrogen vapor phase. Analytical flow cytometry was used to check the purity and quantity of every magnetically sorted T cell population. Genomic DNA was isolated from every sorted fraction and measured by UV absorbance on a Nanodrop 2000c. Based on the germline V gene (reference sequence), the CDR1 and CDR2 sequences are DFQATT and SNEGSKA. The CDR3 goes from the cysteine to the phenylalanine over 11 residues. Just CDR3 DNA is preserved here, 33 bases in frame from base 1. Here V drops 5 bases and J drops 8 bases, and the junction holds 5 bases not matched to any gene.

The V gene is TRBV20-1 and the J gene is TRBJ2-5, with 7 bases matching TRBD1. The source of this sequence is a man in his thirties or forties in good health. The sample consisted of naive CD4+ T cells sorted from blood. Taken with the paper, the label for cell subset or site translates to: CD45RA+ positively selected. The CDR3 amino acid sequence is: CSAVRQGTQYF. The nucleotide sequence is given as TGCAGTGCTGTCCGACAGGGAACCCAGTACTTC.